The 13 T cell receptor beta chains below come from one sample, sequenced in a study of control samples from healthy donors and cancer patients. Clones were read by immunoSEQ multiplex PCR, and TCRdb kept only the in-frame ones, dropping some. The sample includes 70,000 to 85,000 clones, approximately 82% seen only once; the top ten take roughly 11%. The sequencing input was PBMCs. The receptors here all came from a man between 60 and 75 years old with head and neck cancer.

This clone was seen only a few times. V is TRBV28 and J is TRBJ1-1; a possible D gene is TRBD1 (6 bases). Germline CDR1 is MDHEN and CDR2 is SYDVKM. V lost 9 bases and J lost 10, with 24 bases in between. CDR3 length equals 14 residues. CDR3: CASLRSWGRGAAFF. The DNA for the CDR3 is TGTGCCAGTCTCCGGAGTTGGGGCCGGGGGGCAGCTTTCTTT.

This chain connects TRBV5-1 to TRBJ1-1, with 8 bases identical to TRBD1. The germline V gene has CDR1 SGHRS and CDR2 YFSETQ. This CDR3 spans 14 amino acids. Germline trimming cut 5 bases from V and 4 bases from J; bases unmatched to any gene: 7. CDR3 amino acids: CASSSTGGITEAFF. The CDR3 DNA reads as TGCGCCAGCAGTTCCACAGGGGGGATCACTGAAGCTTTCTTT.

This chain uses TRBV28 with TRBJ2-4; D is possibly TRBD1 (6 bases). The V and J ends lost 10 bases and 6 bases respectively, with 10 bases between them. Germline assignment: CDR1 MDHEN and CDR2 SYDVKM. CDR3 length equals 11 residues. CDR3 DNA sequence: TGTGCCATTGGGACAATAAACATTCAGTACTTC. Protein: CAIGTINIQYF.

This chain connects TRBV5-1 to TRBJ1-6; D gene uncertain. Trimming left V 2 bases short and J 7 bases short, with 10 bases between. In germline, CDR1 is SGHRS, CDR2 YFSETQ. The CDR3 is 14 amino acids. The CDR3 region has the DNA TGCGCCAGCAGCTTTGGTAGGATCAATTCACCCCTCCACTTT. Amino acids: CASSFGRINSPLHF.

The chain recombines TRBV5-8 with TRBJ2-5; TRBD1 is a possible D gene (5 bases). CDR1 is SGHTS and CDR2 is YDEGEE in the germline V gene. The CDR3 has 12 amino acids. V lost 2 bases to trimming and J lost 7 bases, with 9 bases between them. CDR3 nucleotide sequence: TGTGCCAGCAGCTTAGACAGCCGGACCCAGTACTTC. Its protein product is CASSLDSRTQYF.

The rearrangement links TRBV2 to TRBJ2-1; D gene ambiguous. CDR1 and CDR2 from the germline V gene are SNHLY and FYNNEI. This CDR3 has 14 residues. The ends were cut back, 6 bases at V and 0 bases at J, with 9 bases in the middle. This chain's CDR3 is CASRTGSSYNEQFF. CDR3 nucleotide sequence: TGTGCCAGCAGAACTGGAAGCTCCTACAATGAGCAGTTCTTC.

The J gene is TRBJ1-2, the V gene TRBV29-1; D remains ambiguous. Germline V gene data show CDR1 as SQVTM and CDR2 as ANQGSEA. The V gene lost 3 bases and the J gene lost 4 bases, with 9 bases spanning the gap. The CDR3 length is 12 residues. The CDR3 DNA is TGCAGCGTTGAGCACAGCAGCTATGGCTACACCTTC. Residues: CSVEHSSYGYTF.

Of note for this clone: A read error may produce the germline difference seen at one junction end. The chain is built from TRBV7-9 and TRBJ1-6; 10 bases line up with TRBD1. There are 15 residues in the CDR3. Germline V lookup: CDR1 SEHNR, CDR2 FQNEAQ (reference sequence). In DNA form, the CDR3 reads TGTGCCAGCAGCATCCGGGACAGGGGTCATTCACCCTTCCACTTT. Its protein is CASSIRDRGHSPFHF.

This chain links TRBV28 with TRBJ1-6; D gene unclear. Looked up from germline, CDR1 is MDHEN and CDR2 is SYDVKM. This CDR3 has 17 residues. Trimming shortened V by 8 bases and J by 9 bases, and 26 bases separated the two germline ends. In DNA, the CDR3 is TGTGCCAGCTCTCTTGGGGAGTCCTCCGTAGGAACTTCACCCCTCCACTTT. Its translation is CASSLGESSVGTSPLHF.

This CDR3 reads CASSQNREKLFF. DNA of the CDR3: TGCGCCAGCAGCCAAAACAGGGAAAAACTGTTTTTT. V gene TRBV4-1 combines with J gene TRBJ1-4; a weak D match, TRBD1 (5 bases). Per germline, CDR1 MGHRA and CDR2 YSYEKL. The length of the CDR3 is 12 residues. The ends were cut back, 2 bases at V and 8 bases at J, with 6 bases in the middle.

The chain has TRBV5-1 and TRBJ2-1; possible D gene TRBD1, 5 bases. The CDR3 runs to 16 residues. Looked up from germline, CDR1 is SGHRS and CDR2 is YFSETQ. The V end lost 5 bases, the J end lost 5 bases, and 20 bases lay between the germline ends. DNA for the CDR3: TGCGCCAGCAGGCAACCTGGGGCCAAGGGGCACAATGAGCAGTTCTTC. Its translation: CASRQPGAKGHNEQFF.

The chain is built from TRBV12-3 or TRBV12-4 and TRBJ2-5, with D uncertain. Trimming stripped 5 bases from V and 1 base from J, with 8 bases between. The CDR3 runs 13 residues. CDR3 nucleotide sequence: TGTGCCAGCAGTCAAGCCGTCCAAGAGACCCAGTACTTC. Translation: CASSQAVQETQYF.

The rearrangement links TRBV19 to TRBJ1-6, with D unresolved. V was shortened by 3 bases and J by 5 bases, with 8 bases between the two germline ends. The CDR3 extends over 14 amino acids. Germline V gene lookup returns CDR1 LNHDA and CDR2 SQIVND (reference sequence). For the CDR3, the DNA is TGTGCCAGTAGTATCCAGGTTCATAATTCACCCCTCCACTTT. As protein: CASSIQVHNSPLHF.